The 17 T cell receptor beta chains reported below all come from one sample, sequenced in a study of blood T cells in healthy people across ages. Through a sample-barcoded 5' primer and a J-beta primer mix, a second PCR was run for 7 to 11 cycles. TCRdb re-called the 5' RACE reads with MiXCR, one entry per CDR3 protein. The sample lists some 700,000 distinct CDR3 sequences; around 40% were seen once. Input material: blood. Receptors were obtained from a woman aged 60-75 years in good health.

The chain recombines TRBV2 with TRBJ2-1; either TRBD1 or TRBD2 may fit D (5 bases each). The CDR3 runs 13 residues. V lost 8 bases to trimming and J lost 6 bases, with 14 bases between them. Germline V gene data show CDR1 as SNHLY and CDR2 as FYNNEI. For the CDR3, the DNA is TGTGCCAGCGACCGGGACCACGGCAATGAGCAGTTCTTC. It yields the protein CASDRDHGNEQFF.

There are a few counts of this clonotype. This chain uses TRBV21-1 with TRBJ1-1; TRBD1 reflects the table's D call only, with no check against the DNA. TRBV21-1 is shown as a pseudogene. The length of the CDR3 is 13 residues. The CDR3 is CASSKGTGNEAFF. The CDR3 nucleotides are TGTGCCAGCAGCAAGGGTACGGGAAATGAAGCTTTCTTT.

The CDR3 DNA sequence: TGTGCCAGCAAGACAGGGCCCGGACAACCCACAGATACGCAGTATTTT. This codes for CASKTGPGQPTDTQYF. The chain couples TRBV6-1 to TRBJ2-3, with 7 positions matching TRBD1. Unmatched junction bases numbered 12, after V lost 7 bases and J lost 2 bases. Germline values: CDR1 MNHNS, CDR2 SASEGT. The CDR3 runs 16 residues.

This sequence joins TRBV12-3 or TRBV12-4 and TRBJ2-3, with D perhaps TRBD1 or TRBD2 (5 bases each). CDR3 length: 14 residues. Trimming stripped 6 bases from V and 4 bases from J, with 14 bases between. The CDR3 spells CASRLSGAADTQYF. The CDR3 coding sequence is TGTGCCAGCAGACTGTCCGGGGCGGCAGATACGCAGTATTTT.

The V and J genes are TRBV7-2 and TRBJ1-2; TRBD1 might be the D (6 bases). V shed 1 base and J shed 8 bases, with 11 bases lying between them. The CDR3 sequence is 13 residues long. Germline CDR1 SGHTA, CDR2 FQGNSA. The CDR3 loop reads CASSLGSGAGYTF. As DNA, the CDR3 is TGTGCCAGCAGCTTAGGGTCAGGGGCCGGCTACACCTTC. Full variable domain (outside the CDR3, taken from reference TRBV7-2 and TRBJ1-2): GAGVSQSPSNKVTEKGKDVELRCDPISGHTALYWYRQSLGQGLEFLIYFQGNSAPDKSGLPSDRFSAERTGGSVSTLTIQRTQQEDSAVYLCASSLGSGAGYTFGSGTRLTVV.

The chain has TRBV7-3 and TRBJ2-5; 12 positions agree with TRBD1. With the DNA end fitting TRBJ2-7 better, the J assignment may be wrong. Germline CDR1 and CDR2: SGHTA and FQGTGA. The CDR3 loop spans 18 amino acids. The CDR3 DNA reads TGTGCCAGCAGCTTCACAAGTAACACCGGGACAGGGGGCGGCGAGCAGTACTTC. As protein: CASSFTSNTGTGGGEQYF.

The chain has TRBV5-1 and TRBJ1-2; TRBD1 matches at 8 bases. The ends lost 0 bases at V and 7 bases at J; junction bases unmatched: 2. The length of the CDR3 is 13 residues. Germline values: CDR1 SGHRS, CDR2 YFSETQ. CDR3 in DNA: TGCGCCAGCAGCTTGGCAGGGGGCGCTGGCTACACCTTC. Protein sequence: CASSLAGGAGYTF.

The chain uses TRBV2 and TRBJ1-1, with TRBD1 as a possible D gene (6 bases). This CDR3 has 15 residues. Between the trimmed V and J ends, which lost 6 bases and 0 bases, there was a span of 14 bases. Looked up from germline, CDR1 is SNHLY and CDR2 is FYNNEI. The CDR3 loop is CASSDPRGMNTEAFF. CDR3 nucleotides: TGTGCCAGCAGCGACCCCAGGGGAATGAACACTGAAGCTTTCTTT.

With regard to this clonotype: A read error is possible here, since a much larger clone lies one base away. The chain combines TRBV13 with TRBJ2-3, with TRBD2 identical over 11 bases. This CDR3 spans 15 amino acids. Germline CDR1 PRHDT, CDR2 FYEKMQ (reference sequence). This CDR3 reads CASSQTSGSTDTRYF. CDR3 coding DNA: TGTGCCAGCAGCCAAACTAGCGGGAGCACAGATACGCGGTATTTT.

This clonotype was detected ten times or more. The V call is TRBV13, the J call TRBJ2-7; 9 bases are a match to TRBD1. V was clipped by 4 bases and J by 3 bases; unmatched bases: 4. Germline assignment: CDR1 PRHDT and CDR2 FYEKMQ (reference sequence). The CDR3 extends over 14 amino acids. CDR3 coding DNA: TGTGCCAGCAGCTACCCGGGACAGGGCTACGAGCAGTACTTC. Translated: CASSYPGQGYEQYF.

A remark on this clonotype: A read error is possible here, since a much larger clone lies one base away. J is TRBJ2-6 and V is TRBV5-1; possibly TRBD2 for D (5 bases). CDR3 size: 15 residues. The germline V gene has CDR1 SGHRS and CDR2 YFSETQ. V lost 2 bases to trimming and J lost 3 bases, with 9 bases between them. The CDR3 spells CASSLGGIGANVLTF. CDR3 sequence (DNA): TGCGCCAGCAGCTTAGGAGGTATTGGGGCCAACGTCCTGACTTTC.

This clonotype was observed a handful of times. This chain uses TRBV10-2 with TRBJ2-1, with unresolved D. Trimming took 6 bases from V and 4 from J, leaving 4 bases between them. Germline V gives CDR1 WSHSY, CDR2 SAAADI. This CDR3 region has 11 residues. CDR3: CASRVYNEQFF. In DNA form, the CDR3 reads TGCGCCAGCAGAGTATACAATGAGCAGTTCTTC.

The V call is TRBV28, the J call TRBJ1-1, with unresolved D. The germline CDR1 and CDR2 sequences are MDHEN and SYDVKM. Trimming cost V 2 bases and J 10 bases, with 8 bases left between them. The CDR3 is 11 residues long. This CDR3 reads CASSLRLRAFF. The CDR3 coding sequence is TGTGCCAGCAGTTTAAGACTACGAGCTTTCTTT.

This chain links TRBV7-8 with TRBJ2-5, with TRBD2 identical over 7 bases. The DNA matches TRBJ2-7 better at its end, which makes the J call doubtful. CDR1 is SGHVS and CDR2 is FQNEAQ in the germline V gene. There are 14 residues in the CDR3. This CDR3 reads CASSQGREGNEQYF. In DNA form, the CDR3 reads TGTGCCAGCAGCCAGGGCAGGGAGGGAAACGAGCAGTACTTC.

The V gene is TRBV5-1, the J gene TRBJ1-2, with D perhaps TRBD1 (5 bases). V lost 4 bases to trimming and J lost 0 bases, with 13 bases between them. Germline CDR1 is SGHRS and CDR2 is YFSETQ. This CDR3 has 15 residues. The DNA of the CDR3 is TGCGCCAGCAGCCCCGGGGCCGCAACTAACTATGGCTACACCTTC. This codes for CASSPGAATNYGYTF.

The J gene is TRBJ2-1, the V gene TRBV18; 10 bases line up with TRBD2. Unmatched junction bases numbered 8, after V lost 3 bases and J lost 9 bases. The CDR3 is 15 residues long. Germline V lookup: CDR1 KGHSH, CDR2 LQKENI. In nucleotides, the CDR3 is TGTGCCAGCTCACCGGCTAGCGGGAGCGGAGGTGAGCAGTTCTTC. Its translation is CASSPASGSGGEQFF.

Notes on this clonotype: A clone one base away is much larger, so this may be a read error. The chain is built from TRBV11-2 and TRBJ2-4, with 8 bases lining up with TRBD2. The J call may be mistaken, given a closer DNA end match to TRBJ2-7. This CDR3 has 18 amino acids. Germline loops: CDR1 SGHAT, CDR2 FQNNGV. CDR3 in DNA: TGTGCCGGCAGCTTAGAGGTGAGCGGGAGTAAAGTCGCCTACGAGCAGTACTTC. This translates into CAGSLEVSGSKVAYEQYF.